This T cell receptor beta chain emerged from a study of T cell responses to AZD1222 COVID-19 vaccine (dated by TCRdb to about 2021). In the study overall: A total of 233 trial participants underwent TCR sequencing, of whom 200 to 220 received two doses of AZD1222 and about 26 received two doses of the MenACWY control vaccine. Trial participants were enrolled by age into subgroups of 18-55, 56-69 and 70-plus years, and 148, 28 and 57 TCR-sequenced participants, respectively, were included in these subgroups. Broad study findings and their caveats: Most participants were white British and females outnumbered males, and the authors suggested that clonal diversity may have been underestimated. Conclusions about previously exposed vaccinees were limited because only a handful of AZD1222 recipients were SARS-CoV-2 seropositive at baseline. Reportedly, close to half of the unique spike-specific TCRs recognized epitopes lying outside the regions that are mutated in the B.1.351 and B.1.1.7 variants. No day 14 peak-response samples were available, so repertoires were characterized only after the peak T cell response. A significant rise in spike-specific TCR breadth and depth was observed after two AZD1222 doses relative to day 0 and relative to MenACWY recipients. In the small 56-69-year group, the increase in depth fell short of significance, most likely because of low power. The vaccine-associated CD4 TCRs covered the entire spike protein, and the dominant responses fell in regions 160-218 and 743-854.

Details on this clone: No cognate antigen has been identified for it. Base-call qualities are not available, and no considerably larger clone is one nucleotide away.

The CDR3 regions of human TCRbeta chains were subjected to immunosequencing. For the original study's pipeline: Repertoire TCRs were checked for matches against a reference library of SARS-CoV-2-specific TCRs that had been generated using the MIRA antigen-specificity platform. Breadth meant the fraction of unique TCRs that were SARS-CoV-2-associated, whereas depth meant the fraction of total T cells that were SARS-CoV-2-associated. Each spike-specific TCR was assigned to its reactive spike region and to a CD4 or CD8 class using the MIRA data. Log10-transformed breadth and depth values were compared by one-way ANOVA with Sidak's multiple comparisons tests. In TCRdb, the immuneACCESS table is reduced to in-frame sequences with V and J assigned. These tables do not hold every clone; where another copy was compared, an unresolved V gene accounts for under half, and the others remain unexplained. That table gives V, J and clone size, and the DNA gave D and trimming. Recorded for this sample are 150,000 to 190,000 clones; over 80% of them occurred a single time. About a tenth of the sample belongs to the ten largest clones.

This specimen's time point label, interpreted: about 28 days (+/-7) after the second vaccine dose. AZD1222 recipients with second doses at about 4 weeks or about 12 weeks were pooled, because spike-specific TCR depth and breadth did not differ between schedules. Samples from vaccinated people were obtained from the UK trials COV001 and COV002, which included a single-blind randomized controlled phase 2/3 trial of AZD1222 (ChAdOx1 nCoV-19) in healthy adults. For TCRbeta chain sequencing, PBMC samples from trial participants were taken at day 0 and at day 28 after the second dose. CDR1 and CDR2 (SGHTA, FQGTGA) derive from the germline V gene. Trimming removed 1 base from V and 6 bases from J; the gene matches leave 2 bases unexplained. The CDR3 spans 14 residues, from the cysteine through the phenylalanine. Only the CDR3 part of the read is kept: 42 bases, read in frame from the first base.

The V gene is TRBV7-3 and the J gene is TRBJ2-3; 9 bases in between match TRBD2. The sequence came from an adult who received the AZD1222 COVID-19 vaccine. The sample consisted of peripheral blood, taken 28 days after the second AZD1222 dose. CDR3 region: CASSLIAGADTQYF. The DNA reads TGTGCCAGCAGCTTAATAGCGGGAGCGGATACGCAGTATTTT.